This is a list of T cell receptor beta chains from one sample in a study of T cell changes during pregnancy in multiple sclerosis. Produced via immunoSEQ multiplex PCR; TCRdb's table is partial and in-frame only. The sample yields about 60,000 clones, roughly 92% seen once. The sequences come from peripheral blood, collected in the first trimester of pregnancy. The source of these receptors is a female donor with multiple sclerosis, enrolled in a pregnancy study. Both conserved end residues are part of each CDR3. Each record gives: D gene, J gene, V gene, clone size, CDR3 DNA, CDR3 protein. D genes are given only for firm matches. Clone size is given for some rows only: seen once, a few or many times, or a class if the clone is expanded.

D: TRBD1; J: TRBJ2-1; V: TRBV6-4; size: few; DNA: TGTGCCAGCAGTGACTCACCGGGACAGGGGGAGGATGAGCAGTTCTTC; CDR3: CASSDSPGQGEDEQFF
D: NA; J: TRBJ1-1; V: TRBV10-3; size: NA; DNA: TGTGCCATCAGTGACCCGGGACTGAACATGAACACTGAAGCTTTCTTT; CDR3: CAISDPGLNMNTEAFF
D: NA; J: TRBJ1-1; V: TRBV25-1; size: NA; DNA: TGTGCCACCGTTATGAACACTGAAGCTTTCTTT; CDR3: CATVMNTEAFF
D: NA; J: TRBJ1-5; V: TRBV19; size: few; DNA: TGTGCCAGTAGTAAGGGAGTAGTCAATCAGCCCCAGCATTTT; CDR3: CASSKGVVNQPQHF
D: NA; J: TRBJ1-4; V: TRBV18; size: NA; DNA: TGTGCCAGCTCACCAGACATCCCAACTAATGAAAAACTGTTTTTT; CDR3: CASSPDIPTNEKLFF
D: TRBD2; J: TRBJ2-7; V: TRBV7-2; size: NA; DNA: TGTGCCAGCAGCCGAGCGGCGGGGGGCACCTACGAGCAGTACTTC; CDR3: CASSRAAGGTYEQYF
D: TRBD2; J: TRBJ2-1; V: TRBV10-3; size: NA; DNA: TGTGCCATCAGTGAATTTTTCGGGGGGGCCAATGAGCAGTTCTTC; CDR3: CAISEFFGGANEQFF
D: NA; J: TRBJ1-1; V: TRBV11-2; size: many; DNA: TGTGCCAGCAGTCTATATGGGAACACTGAAGCTTTCTTT; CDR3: CASSLYGNTEAFF
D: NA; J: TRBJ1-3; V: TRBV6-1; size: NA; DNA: TGTGCCAGCATCGTCGGGGGTAGAAACACCATATATTTT; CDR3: CASIVGGRNTIYF
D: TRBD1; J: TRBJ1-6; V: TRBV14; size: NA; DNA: TGTGCCAGTAGCCGCAGGGGGGATTCACCCCTCCACTTT; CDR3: CASSRRGDSPLHF
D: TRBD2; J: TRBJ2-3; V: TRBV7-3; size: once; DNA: TGTGCCAGCAGCTTAACCTCTGGACTAGCGGGGGTTCAAGGCGCAGATACGCAGTATTTT; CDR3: CASSLTSGLAGVQGADTQYF
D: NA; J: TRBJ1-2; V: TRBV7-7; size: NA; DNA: TGTGCTAGCAGCTTTCTGGGGGGAGGCTGGTATGGCTACACCTTC; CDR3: CASSFLGGGWYGYTF
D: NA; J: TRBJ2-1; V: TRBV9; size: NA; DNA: TGTGCCAGTGACCCAGCCGGGACTGATAGTTCTACAAGGGAGCAGTTCTTC; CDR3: CASDPAGTDSSTREQFF
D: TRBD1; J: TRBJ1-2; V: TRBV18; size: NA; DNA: TGTGCCAGCTCAGAACTACAGGGGGCTTGGGGCTATGGCTACACCTTC; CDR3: CASSELQGAWGYGYTF
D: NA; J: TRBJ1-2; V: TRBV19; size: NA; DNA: TGTGCCAGTAGTAGGGGAGATGTCTATGGCTACACCTTC; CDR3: CASSRGDVYGYTF
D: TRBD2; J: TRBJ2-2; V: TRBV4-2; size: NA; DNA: TGTGCCAGCAGCCTTCTGACTAGCGGGGGTGACTATGCCGGGGAGCTGTTTTTT; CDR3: CASSLLTSGGDYAGELFF
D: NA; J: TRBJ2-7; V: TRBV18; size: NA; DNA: TGTGCCAGCTCACCCGGGGACATCGCCTACGAGCAGTACTTC; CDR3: CASSPGDIAYEQYF
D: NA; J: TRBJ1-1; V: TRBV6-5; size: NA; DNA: TGTGCCAGCAGTTACGGGCACGGCCACGGTGGGACTGAAGCTTTCTTT; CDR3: CASSYGHGHGGTEAFF
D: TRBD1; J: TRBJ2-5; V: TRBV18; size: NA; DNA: TGTGCCAGCTCACAAGGGACAGCTCAAGAGACCCAGTACTTC; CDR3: CASSQGTAQETQYF
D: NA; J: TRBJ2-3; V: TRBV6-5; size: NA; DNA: TGTGCCAGCAGTTACACTCCAGATACGCAGTATTTT; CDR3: CASSYTPDTQYF
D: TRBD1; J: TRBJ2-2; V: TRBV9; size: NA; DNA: TGTGCCAGCAGGGGACAGATCGCCACCGGGGAGCTGTTTTTT; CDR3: CASRGQIATGELFF
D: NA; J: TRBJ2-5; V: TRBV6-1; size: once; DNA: TGTGCCAGCACCCGGCTAGCGTCGAACCAAGAGACCCAGTACTTC; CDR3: CASTRLASNQETQYF
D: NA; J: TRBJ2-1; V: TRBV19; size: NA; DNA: TGTGCCAGTAGTATTCCTAAGGGGATGGGGAATGAGCAGTTCTTC; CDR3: CASSIPKGMGNEQFF
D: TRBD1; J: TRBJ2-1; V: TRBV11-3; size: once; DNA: TGTGCCAGCAGCTCGCAGGGACAGGGTGGGGATGAGCAGTTCTTC; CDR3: CASSSQGQGGDEQFF
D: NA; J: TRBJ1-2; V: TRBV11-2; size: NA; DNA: TGTGCCAGCAGCCCGACAGCATATGGCTACACCTTC; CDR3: CASSPTAYGYTF
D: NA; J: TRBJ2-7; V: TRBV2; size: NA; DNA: TGTGCCAGCAGGGAGGGACGGGCGGCCTACGAGCAGTACTTC; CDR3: CASREGRAAYEQYF
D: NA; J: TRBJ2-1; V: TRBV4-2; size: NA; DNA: TGTGCCAGCAGCCAAGACGTGCGGGCGGTCGATGAGCAGTTCTTC; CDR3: CASSQDVRAVDEQFF
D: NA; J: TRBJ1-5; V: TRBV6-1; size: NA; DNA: TGTGCCAGCAGTGGGAGGGTCGGGGCCCAGCATTTT; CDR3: CASSGRVGAQHF
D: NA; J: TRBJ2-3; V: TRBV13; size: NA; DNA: TGTGCCAGCAGCCCCAAGCGGGGCACAGATACGCAGTATTTT; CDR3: CASSPKRGTDTQYF
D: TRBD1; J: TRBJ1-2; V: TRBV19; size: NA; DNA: TGTGCCAGTAGCCCCAGGACAGGGGTCTCCATCGTCTATGGCTACACCTTC; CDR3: CASSPRTGVSIVYGYTF
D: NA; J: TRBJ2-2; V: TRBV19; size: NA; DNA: TGTGCCAGTAGTCTCCCAGGGTCAGGTCGATTAAACACCGGGGAGCTGTTTTTT; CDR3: CASSLPGSGRLNTGELFF
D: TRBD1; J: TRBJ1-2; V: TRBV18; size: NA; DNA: TGTGCCAGCTCACTAAGTAGGGACAGGATGGATGGCTACACCTTC; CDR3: CASSLSRDRMDGYTF
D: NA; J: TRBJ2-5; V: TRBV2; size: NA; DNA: TGTGCCAGCAGAAATCCGGGACAAGAGACCCAGTACTTC; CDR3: CASRNPGQETQYF
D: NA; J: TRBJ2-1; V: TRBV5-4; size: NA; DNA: TGTGCCAGCAGCTTTTCGCTAGGGAGCTACAATGAGCAGTTCTTC; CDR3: CASSFSLGSYNEQFF
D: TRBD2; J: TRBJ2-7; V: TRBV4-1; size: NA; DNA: TGCGCCAGCAGCCAAGCAACTAGCGGGACCTACGAGCAGTACTTC; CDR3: CASSQATSGTYEQYF
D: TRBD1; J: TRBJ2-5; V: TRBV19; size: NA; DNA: TGTGCCAGTAGTGGGGCGCAACAGGGGGCTGAGACCCAGTACTTC; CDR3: CASSGAQQGAETQYF
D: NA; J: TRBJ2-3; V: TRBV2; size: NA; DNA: TGTGCCAGCAGTGAAGACTTGGACAGTCGAAGGACAGATACGCAGTATTTT; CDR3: CASSEDLDSRRTDTQYF
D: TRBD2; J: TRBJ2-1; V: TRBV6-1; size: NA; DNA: TGTGCCAGCTCCAGACGGGGGGGGGATGAGCAGTTCTTC; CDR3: CASSRRGGDEQFF
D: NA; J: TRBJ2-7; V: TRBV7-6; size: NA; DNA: TGTGCCAGCAGCCCCTACGAAGGGGGAGTTGGTACCTACGAGCAGTACTTC; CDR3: CASSPYEGGVGTYEQYF
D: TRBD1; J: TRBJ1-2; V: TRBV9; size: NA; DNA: TGTGCCAGCAGCGTCGGGACAGGGGTCCCCTATGGCTACACCTTC; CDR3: CASSVGTGVPYGYTF
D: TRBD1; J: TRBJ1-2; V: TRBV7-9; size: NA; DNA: TGTGCCAGCAGCCGACTCACTGCGGACAGGGCGGATGGCTACACCTTC; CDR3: CASSRLTADRADGYTF
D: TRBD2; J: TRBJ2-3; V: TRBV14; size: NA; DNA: TGTGCCAGCAGCCAAGTAACCCTATGGAGCGGGGGGGCGGGAGATACGCAGTATTTT; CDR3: CASSQVTLWSGGAGDTQYF
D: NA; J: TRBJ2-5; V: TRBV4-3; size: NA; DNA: TGCGCCAGCAGCCAAGGACGGACGGAGGGGGCCAGTGGGACCCAGTACTTC; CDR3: CASSQGRTEGASGTQYF